One and the same sample provided the 14 T cell receptor beta chains below, sequenced in a study of cytomegalovirus exposure and HLA in healthy donors. The primer mix had 60 Vbeta and 13 Jbeta primers. Clones were read by immunoSEQ multiplex PCR, and TCRdb kept only the in-frame ones, dropping some. The table lists under 100,000 clones, under 80% of them singletons. Sample: PBMCs. These receptor sequences come from a man aged 18 to 30 in good health and CMV-seropositive.

This clone was detected only once. The rearrangement uses TRBV7-2 and TRBJ2-7, with unresolved D. Trimming removed 5 bases from V and 7 bases from J, with 15 bases in between. CDR3 length equals 13 residues. Germline loops: CDR1 SGHTA, CDR2 FQGNSA. The CDR3 reads CASSVSQGREQYF. The CDR3 DNA is TGTGCCAGCAGCGTTAGCCAAGGTCGGGAGCAGTACTTC.

The chain uses TRBV6-4 and TRBJ2-6; 7 bases are a match to TRBD1. The CDR3 has 16 residues. CDR1 is MRHNA, CDR2 SNTAGT, per germline. J was trimmed by 2 bases and V by 0 bases; bases with no gene match: 1. The CDR3 is CASSDSGGAGANVLTF. The CDR3 region has the DNA TGTGCCAGCAGTGACTCAGGGGGCGCTGGGGCCAACGTCCTGACTTTC.

The chain carries TRBV5-1 and TRBJ1-1; D perhaps matches TRBD1 (6 bases). The germline V and J ends were trimmed by 4 bases and 4 bases, with 11 bases remaining between them. This CDR3 contains 13 residues. CDR1 is SGHRS and CDR2 is YFSETQ in the germline V gene. In DNA form, the CDR3 reads TGCGCCAGCAGCACCAGGACAGCCACTGAAGCTTTCTTT. Its translation: CASSTRTATEAFF.

The gene calls are TRBV7-2 and TRBJ2-2; 8 bases align to TRBD2. Germline CDR1 is SGHTA and CDR2 is FQGNSA. This CDR3 is built from 17 residues. With V trimmed by 4 bases and J by 5 bases, 12 bases remained unmatched. The CDR3 region is CASSSSTGGVKTGELFF. The CDR3 DNA is TGTGCCAGCAGCTCTTCGACGGGAGGGGTGAAGACCGGGGAGCTGTTTTTT.

CDR3 amino acids: CASSYTGDEQYF. The CDR3 bases are TGCGCCAGCAGCTACACAGGGGACGAGCAGTACTTC. The rearrangement joins TRBV5-1 to TRBJ2-7; 7 bases are shared with TRBD1. There are 12 residues in the CDR3. The V and J ends lost 3 bases and 5 bases, in that order; junction bases with no gene match: 2. Germline lookup yields CDR1 SGHRS and CDR2 YFSETQ.

V is TRBV10-1 and J is TRBJ2-2, with TRBD2 as a possible D gene (6 bases). The germline V and J ends were trimmed by 11 bases and 3 bases, with 16 bases remaining between them. The V gene's germline CDR1 is WNHNN and CDR2 SYGVQD (reference sequence). The CDR3 covers 14 residues. Here the CDR3 reads CAASDGGYTGELFF. In nucleotides, the CDR3 is TGCGCCGCCTCGGACGGGGGATACACCGGGGAGCTGTTTTTT.

This chain connects TRBV7-9 to TRBJ1-1; D may be TRBD1 (6 bases). V was shortened by 0 bases and J by 4 bases, with 12 bases between the two germline ends. The CDR3 runs 15 residues. Germline values: CDR1 SEHNR, CDR2 FQNEAQ (reference sequence). The CDR3 here is CASSLAGGAVTEAFF. CDR3 coding DNA: TGTGCCAGCAGCTTAGCGGGGGGGGCGGTCACTGAAGCTTTCTTT. Drawing the rest from reference TRBV7-9 and TRBJ1-1, the complete variable domain is DTGVSQNPRHKITKRGQNVTFRCDPISEHNRLYWYRQTLGQGPEFLTYFQNEAQLEKSRLLSDRFSAERPKGSFSTLEIQRTEQGDSAMYLCASSLAGGAVTEAFFGQGTRLTVV.

The chain links TRBV4-1 to TRBJ2-5; 9 nucleotides agree with TRBD2. The CDR3 totals 18 residues. Germline lookup yields CDR1 MGHRA and CDR2 YSYEKL. J lost 1 base, V lost 1 base, and 10 bases had no gene match. The DNA of the CDR3 is TGCGCCAGCAGCCAAGTAGGAACTAGCGGGCCTCTCCAAGAGACCCAGTACTTC. Translation: CASSQVGTSGPLQETQYF.

The sample holds a few counts of this clone. This chain uses TRBV29-1 with TRBJ2-5, with 7 bases lining up with TRBD1. V lost 5 bases and J lost 2; bases outside the gene matches: 8. The length of the CDR3 is 14 residues. Germline V gene sequence: CDR1 SQVTM, CDR2 ANQGSEA. This chain's CDR3 is CSVRNRGSQETQYF. The CDR3 DNA reads TGCAGCGTTAGAAACAGGGGCTCACAAGAGACCCAGTACTTC.

V and J are TRBV6-5 and TRBJ1-4; 10 bases are shared with TRBD1. CDR1 and CDR2 (germline): MNHEY, SVGAGI. The V segment lost 2 bases and the J segment 11 bases; nucleotides outside the gene matches: 5. CDR3 length equals 14 residues. CDR3 loop: CASSYRTGGNKLFF. CDR3 nucleotide sequence: TGTGCCAGCAGTTACCGGACAGGGGGGAATAAACTGTTTTTT.

The rearrangement uses TRBV5-1 and TRBJ2-7, with TRBD1 matching over 7 bases. J lost 2 bases, V lost 8 bases, and 10 bases had no gene match. The CDR3 runs to 14 residues. Per the germline V gene, CDR1 is SGHRS and CDR2 is YFSETQ. The DNA for the CDR3 is TGCGCCAGTTCCGACAGGGTTGGAACCTACGAGCAGTACTTC. Translation: CASSDRVGTYEQYF.

This sequence joins TRBV5-1 and TRBJ2-3; D ambiguous. From germline, CDR1 is SGHRS and CDR2 YFSETQ. Trimming pared 6 bases from V and 0 bases from J, leaving 11 bases between. The CDR3 runs to 14 residues. As DNA, the CDR3 is TGCGCCAGCACCAGGTTATCTAGCACAGATACGCAGTATTTT. Amino acid sequence: CASTRLSSTDTQYF.

The chain combines TRBV27 with TRBJ2-7, with D hard to call. Trimming pared 5 bases from V and 5 bases from J, leaving 13 bases between. Germline V CDR1 and CDR2: MNHEY, SMNVEV (reference sequence). The CDR3 is 13 residues long. CDR3 residues: CASSIAYLDEQYF. CDR3 DNA sequence: TGTGCCAGCAGTATAGCCTACCTGGACGAGCAGTACTTC.

The rearrangement links TRBV6-5 to TRBJ1-2, with 8 bases aligning to TRBD1. This CDR3 spans 12 amino acids. CDR1 and CDR2 from the germline V gene are MNHEY and SVGAGI. V lost 5 bases and J lost 7; bases outside the gene matches: 3. The CDR3 nucleotides read TGTGCCAGCAGTAGGCAGGGGGCTGGCTACACCTTC. It is translated as CASSRQGAGYTF.